This is a list of T cell receptor beta chains from one sample in a study of blood T cell repertoires in COVID-19. The data were produced by immunoSEQ multiplex PCR, yet TCRdb's version contains in-frame clones alone and is incomplete. The data show about 150,000 clones, under 85% seen once. Material: peripheral blood. Every receptor here comes from a man in his sixties with COVID-19, enrolled during active disease. Both conserved end residues are part of each CDR3. Each record gives: V gene, clone size, D gene, J gene, CDR3 DNA, CDR3 protein. D genes are given only for firm matches. Where a row states a size, it is once, few, many or the class of an expanded clone; other rows omit it.

TRBV7-8	.	.	TRBJ1-6	TGTGCCAGCAGCTTAGGGGGGGGTAATTCACCCCTCCACTTT	CASSLGGGNSPLHF
TRBV19	.	TRBD1	TRBJ1-1	TGTGCCAGTAGTAGACAGGGGGACACTGAAGCTTTCTTT	CASSRQGDTEAFF
TRBV18	.	.	TRBJ2-1	TGTGCCAGCTCACAAGATAGGACGAGGGCTAGTAATGAGCAGTTCTTC	CASSQDRTRASNEQFF
TRBV5-1	.	TRBD1	TRBJ2-7	TGCGCCAGCAGCTTGGGACAGGGGTCCTACGAGCAGTACTTC	CASSLGQGSYEQYF
TRBV19	.	TRBD1	TRBJ1-5	TGTGCCAGTAGTACTGGACAGGGACGGAGCAATCAGCCCCAGCATTTT	CASSTGQGRSNQPQHF
TRBV15	.	TRBD1	TRBJ1-5	TGTGCCACCAGCACCTGGACAGGGGGCAATCAGCCCCAGCATTTT	CATSTWTGGNQPQHF
TRBV9	.	.	TRBJ1-3	TGTGCCAGCAGCCGGGACTTTTACTCTGGAAACACCATATATTTT	CASSRDFYSGNTIYF
TRBV29-1	.	TRBD1	TRBJ1-5	TGCAGTACAGGGGAAGATCAGCCCCAGCATTTT	CSTGEDQPQHF
TRBV5-8	.	TRBD2	TRBJ2-3	TGTGCCAGCAGCTTGGAGGGACTAGCGGCTAGCACAGATACGCAGTATTTT	CASSLEGLAASTDTQYF
TRBV6-2/TRBV6-3	.	.	TRBJ1-1	TGTGCCAGCAGTGCCCATCTCGGGGAGTGGAACACTGAAGCTTTCTTT	CASSAHLGEWNTEAFF
TRBV28	.	TRBD1	TRBJ2-5	TGTGCCAGCGGAAAGGGACAGGGGTCTCAAGAGACCCAGTACTTC	CASGKGQGSQETQYF
TRBV9	few	.	TRBJ2-7	TGTGCCAGCAGCGCCCAGGCAGACAAAACCTACGAGCAGTACTTC	CASSAQADKTYEQYF
TRBV12-3/TRBV12-4	.	.	TRBJ1-1	TGTGCCAGCAGTTTTGCAGTGAACACTGAAGCTTTCTTT	CASSFAVNTEAFF
TRBV4-3	.	.	TRBJ1-2	TGCGCCAGCAGCCAAGTCCTTCAGGGGCGTAACTATGGCTACACCTTC	CASSQVLQGRNYGYTF
TRBV9	once	.	TRBJ1-5	TGTGCCAGCAGCGTAGGGTCTGGGGGCGCCGGTCAGCCCCAGCATTTT	CASSVGSGGAGQPQHF
TRBV30	.	TRBD1	TRBJ1-1	TGTGCCTGGGGGACAGGGGCGAACACTGAAGCTTTCTTT	CAWGTGANTEAFF
TRBV7-9	.	TRBD1	TRBJ1-6	TGTGCCAGCGGGACAGGCGGTGCGTCCCTCCACTTT	CASGTGGASLHF
TRBV6-2/TRBV6-3	.	.	TRBJ1-1	TGTGCCAGCAGTTACCCGCCCGGTGAGGGCACTGAAGCTTTCTTT	CASSYPPGEGTEAFF
TRBV19	.	.	TRBJ2-2	TGTGCCAGTAGTATGGACCGGGCGGGCCCCACCGGGGAGCTGTTTTTT	CASSMDRAGPTGELFF
TRBV18	.	TRBD1	TRBJ1-1	TGTGCCAGCTCACCCAAATTGACAGGGAAAACTGAAGCTTTCTTT	CASSPKLTGKTEAFF
TRBV7-9	few	.	TRBJ2-2	TGTGCCAGCAGCTTCGGGAGTAACACCGGGGAGCTGTTTTTT	CASSFGSNTGELFF
TRBV27	.	.	TRBJ2-1	TGTGCCAGCAGTAGACGCTGGGAGGCCTACAATGAGCAGTTCTTC	CASSRRWEAYNEQFF
TRBV9	once	TRBD2	TRBJ2-1	TGTGCCAGCAGCCCCGGTAGTAGCGGGGGGGATGAGCAGTTCTTC	CASSPGSSGGDEQFF
TRBV11-2	.	TRBD1	TRBJ1-6	TGTGCCAGCAGCCGGGACAGGGGTAGGGGTTCACCCCTCCACTTT	CASSRDRGRGSPLHF
TRBV29-1	.	TRBD1	TRBJ2-7	TGCAGCGTGAGGGACAGTGCCTACTACGAGCAGTACTTC	CSVRDSAYYEQYF
TRBV6-2/TRBV6-3	.	TRBD1	TRBJ2-5	TGTGCCAGCAGCACCCGGACAGGGGGGTCAGAGACCCAGTACTTC	CASSTRTGGSETQYF
TRBV30	.	.	TRBJ2-6	TGTGCGACAAGCTCTGGGGCCAACGTCCTGACTTTC	CATSSGANVLTF
TRBV19	.	.	TRBJ2-2	TGTGCCAGTACTAGATCGAGCACCGGGGAGCTGTTTTTT	CASTRSSTGELFF
TRBV6-2/TRBV6-3	.	.	TRBJ2-2	TGTGCCAGCAGTCCCTTCAGGGTCACCGGGGAGCTGTTTTTT	CASSPFRVTGELFF
TRBV5-4	.	.	TRBJ1-1	TGTGCCAGCAGCACAAAAGCGGACACTGAAGCTTTCTTT	CASSTKADTEAFF
TRBV27	few	.	TRBJ2-1	TGTGCCAGCAAAAAGTTGGGGAGCTCCTACAATGAGCAGTTCTTC	CASKKLGSSYNEQFF
TRBV6-2/TRBV6-3	.	TRBD2	TRBJ2-5	TGTGCCAGCAGTTCCCAAAGCATAGCGGGAGTCCAAGAGACCCAGTACTTC	CASSSQSIAGVQETQYF
TRBV19	.	.	TRBJ1-4	TGTGCCAGTAGTATGGGGCGTCATCTGAGGGAAAAACTGTTTTTT	CASSMGRHLREKLFF
TRBV27	few	.	TRBJ1-5	TGTGCCAGCAGTTTGCGATCTACAGGGAGATATAGCAATCAGCCCCAGCATTTT	CASSLRSTGRYSNQPQHF
TRBV3-1/TRBV3-2	.	.	TRBJ1-5	TGTGCCAGCAGCACATTCCCTAATCAGCCCCAGCATTTT	CASSTFPNQPQHF
TRBV4-1	.	TRBD1	TRBJ2-5	TGCGCCAGCAGCCAAGGACCCGGGACAGGGGGACAAGAGACCCAGTACTTC	CASSQGPGTGGQETQYF
TRBV11-3	.	.	TRBJ1-1	TGTGCCAGCAGCATCCAGACAGTGAACACTGAAGCTTTCTTT	CASSIQTVNTEAFF
TRBV6-6	.	TRBD1	TRBJ1-5	TGTGCCAGCACTGACAGGGAGAGCAATCAGCCCCAGCATTTT	CASTDRESNQPQHF
TRBV20-1	.	.	TRBJ1-1	TGCAGTGCTTCTACTTCCACTGAAGCTTTCTTT	CSASTSTEAFF
TRBV5-8	once	.	TRBJ1-1	TGTGCCAGCAGCTCACTAAAATTCTCGGCTTTCTTT	CASSSLKFSAFF
TRBV7-2	.	TRBD1	TRBJ1-5	TGTGCCAGCAGCCCGGGGACAGACAATCAGCCCCAGCATTTT	CASSPGTDNQPQHF
TRBV28	.	.	TRBJ2-1	TGTGCCAGCAGGCCGCACAGGTCAGATCCCTACAATGAGCAGTTCTTC	CASRPHRSDPYNEQFF
TRBV15	.	TRBD2	TRBJ2-7	TGTGCCACCAGCAGAGATCGGGGGGGGGATTCCTACGAGCAGTACTTC	CATSRDRGGDSYEQYF
TRBV7-2	.	.	TRBJ2-7	TGTGCCAGCAGCTTAGCACTAAACTCCTACGAGCAGTACTTC	CASSLALNSYEQYF
TRBV6-5	.	TRBD1	TRBJ1-2	TGTGCCAGCAGTAGAGACAGGGTGGATGGCTACACCTTC	CASSRDRVDGYTF
TRBV28	.	.	TRBJ2-4	TGTGCCAGCAGTTCCCCCGGGTTGACGATAGCCAAAAACATTCAGTACTTC	CASSSPGLTIAKNIQYF
TRBV11-1	.	TRBD1	TRBJ2-2	TGTGCCAGCAGCTTATCAGGGGGTGACACCGGGGAGCTGTTTTTT	CASSLSGGDTGELFF
TRBV19	.	.	TRBJ2-7	TGTGCCAGTAGTAATTCTAGGACTCGGCCCCACGAGCAGTACTTC	CASSNSRTRPHEQYF
TRBV19	.	TRBD1	TRBJ1-1	TGTGCCAGCAAAAGCGGCAGGGGGCTCCGGAACACTGAAGCTTTCTTT	CASKSGRGLRNTEAFF
TRBV4-3	.	TRBD2	TRBJ2-3	TGCGCCAGCAGCCTGGGACTAGCGGCATGGACCACAGATACGCAGTATTTT	CASSLGLAAWTTDTQYF
TRBV25-1	.	.	TRBJ2-3	TGTGCCAGCAGTGGATTACAGGGTGTAAGGACAGATACGCAGTATTTT	CASSGLQGVRTDTQYF